The 30 T cell receptor beta chains below were found in one sample sequenced in a study of regulatory T cells in long-lasting Graves disease. Arm-PCR of CDR3 regions with iRepertoire HTBI primers generated TCR beta libraries. One entry per CDR3 protein results from TCRdb running MiXCR on the multiplex PCR reads. The profile shows around 500,000 distinct CDR3 sequences, about 16% of them singletons. As to time point: newly diagnosed GD, antithyroid drugs for less than 3 months. There was RNA extracted from PBMCs, and the TCR library was made from it. A further study also used this sample, focusing on T cells in Graves' hyperthyroidism and ophthalmopathy.

The input for sequencing was peripheral blood mononuclear cells (PBMCs), taken at new diagnosis, from a patient treated with antithyroid drugs. These receptors all stem from a middle-aged woman with Graves disease.

Concerning this clonotype: This sequence may be a read error, since a much larger clone differs from it by one base. The chain uses TRBV7-2 and TRBJ2-2, with D tentatively TRBD2 (6 bases). The CDR3 has 15 amino acids. Germline CDR1 is SGHTA and CDR2 is FQGNSA. The DNA for the CDR3 is TGTGCCAGCAGCTCCCGACTAGGGATTACCGGGGAGCCGTTTTTT. It is translated as CASSSRLGITGEPFF.

This clonotype was counted ten times or more. The gene calls are TRBV11-2 and TRBJ2-7; 13 nucleotides align to TRBD2. The junction had 0 bases not matched to a gene; V was cut back by 4 bases and J by 6 bases. Germline V CDR1 and CDR2: SGHAT, FQNNGV. The CDR3 is made up of 13 amino acids. CDR3 sequence reads: CASSWTSGGEQYF. Written as DNA, the CDR3 is TGTGCCAGCAGCTGGACTAGCGGGGGCGAGCAGTACTTC.

The J gene is TRBJ2-2, the V gene TRBV7-2; no firm D call. Trimming took off 4 bases at V and 6 bases at J, with 12 bases between the two ends. Germline values: CDR1 SGHTA, CDR2 FQGNSA. CDR3 length equals 14 residues. The CDR3 coding sequence is TGTGCCAGCAGCTCCCGATGGCAGGCCGGGGAGCTGTTTTTT. Translating gives CASSSRWQAGELFF.

The genes are TRBV4-1 and TRBJ1-4, with D possibly matching TRBD1 (6 bases). The CDR3 extends over 14 amino acids. Between the trimmed V and J ends, which lost 2 bases and 8 bases, there was a span of 12 bases. Germline V gene lookup returns CDR1 MGHRA and CDR2 YSYEKL. CDR3: CASSQTGIREKLFF. The CDR3 bases are TGCGCCAGCAGCCAAACAGGGATACGGGAAAAACTGTTTTTT.

In the case of this clonotype: This sequence may be a read error, since a much larger clone differs from it by one base. The genes are TRBV7-8 and TRBJ2-1; D may be TRBD2 (6 bases). CDR3 length: 13 amino acids. Germline CDR1 is SGHVS and CDR2 is FQNEAQ. The CDR3: CASNRDSNNERFF. The CDR3 nucleotides read TGTGCCAGCAATCGGGACTCCAACAATGAGCGGTTCTTC. Full variable domain (remainder filled in from reference TRBV7-8 and TRBJ2-1): GAGVSQSPRYKVAKRGQDVALRCDPISGHVSLFWYQQALGQGPEFLTYFQNEAQLDKSGLPSDRFFAERPEGSVSTLKIQRTQQEDSAVYLCASNRDSNNERFFGPGTRLTVL.

The chain couples TRBV7-3 to TRBJ2-1; D remains unclear. The CDR3 runs 11 residues. Deletions cut 5 bases from V and 7 bases from J, with 6 bases between. CDR1 and CDR2 (germline): SGHTA, FQGTGA. The CDR3 DNA is TGTGCCAGCAGCAATCAGAATGAGCAGTTCTTC. Encoded protein: CASSNQNEQFF.

This clonotype came up a few times. The junction shows a germline mismatch at one end, possibly a read error. The V gene is TRBV5-1, the J gene TRBJ1-2, with 12 bases that match TRBD1. The germline CDR1 and CDR2 sequences are SGHRS and YFSETQ. The CDR3 runs 12 residues. The CDR3 region is CASSGTGGGYTF. Written as DNA, the CDR3 is TGTGCCAGCAGTGGGACAGGGGGCGGCTACACCTTC.

This clonotype was detected many times. DNA of the CDR3: TGTGCCAGCCAAGCCATTCGCACAGATACGCAGTATTTT. This translates into CASQAIRTDTQYF. J is TRBJ2-3 and V is TRBV12-3 or TRBV12-4; D gene ambiguous. The CDR3 loop spans 13 amino acids. V lost 8 bases and J lost 1, with 10 bases in between.

This clonotype appeared a few times. The chain combines TRBV3-1 with TRBJ1-2, with TRBD1 matching over 8 bases. The J segment lost 6 bases and the V segment lost 5 bases, leaving 8 bases of the junction unmatched. CDR3 length: 14 amino acids. Germline CDR1 LGHDT, CDR2 YNNKEL (reference sequence). The CDR3 protein is CASSDRGTGNGYTF. The CDR3 DNA follows: TGTGCCAGCAGCGACCGAGGGACAGGAAATGGCTACACCTTC. Using reference TRBV3-1 and TRBJ1-2 for the parts outside the CDR3, the full variable domain is DTAVSQTPKYLVTQMGNDKSIKCEQNLGHDTMYWYKQDSKKFLKIMFSYNNKELIINETVPNRFSPKSPDKAHLNLHINSLELGDSAVYFCASSDRGTGNGYTFGSGTRLTVV.

This clonotype was seen only a few times. The gene calls are TRBV7-6 and TRBJ2-2; D call uncertain. The V end lost 5 bases, the J end lost 5 bases, and 15 bases lay between the germline ends. The CDR3 spans 15 residues. Germline loops: CDR1 SGHVS, CDR2 FNYEAQ. The CDR3, as DNA: TGTGCCAGCAGCCCCGTTGCCCCGAGGACCGGGGAGCTGTTTTTT. Protein sequence: CASSPVAPRTGELFF.

This clonotype has only a few counts. The chain recombines TRBV10-2 with TRBJ2-1; the match to TRBD2 covers 10 bases. J lost 9 bases, V lost 7 bases, and 9 bases had no gene match. Germline loops: CDR1 WSHSY, CDR2 SAAADI. There are 14 residues in the CDR3. The CDR3 sequence: CASTIGLAAPEQFF. The DNA of the CDR3 is TGCGCCAGCACAATAGGACTAGCGGCTCCTGAGCAGTTCTTC.

This clonotype appeared many times. The CDR3, as DNA: TGTGCCAGCAGTTTAGCCAACATCGCTGAAGCTTTCTTT. It is translated as CASSLANIAEAFF. V usage is TRBV12-3 or TRBV12-4 and J usage is TRBJ1-1; D remains unclear. V shed 0 bases and J shed 6 bases, with 8 bases lying between them. The CDR3 runs to 13 residues.

Here the CDR3 reads CASSLGTGKDNSPLHF. CDR3 coding DNA: TGCGCCAGCAGCTTGGGGACAGGGAAGGATAATTCACCCCTCCACTTT. The chain joins TRBV5-1 to TRBJ1-6; 8 bases fit TRBD1. From germline, CDR1 is SGHRS and CDR2 YFSETQ. The CDR3 consists of 16 residues. Trimming cost V 0 bases and J 5 bases; bases outside gene matches: 4.

The chain uses TRBV10-3 and TRBJ2-1; 11 nucleotides agree with TRBD2. The V gene end was trimmed by 5 bases and the J gene end by 9 bases; junction bases not matched to a gene: 0. The length of the CDR3 is 12 residues. Germline V CDR1 and CDR2: ENHRY, SYGVKD. The CDR3 DNA is TGTGCCATCAGTACTAGCGGGGGTGAGCAGTTCTTC. Amino acids: CAISTSGGEQFF.

This clonotype was picked up many times. The chain is built from TRBV19 and TRBJ1-5; a possible D gene is TRBD1 (5 bases). Looked up from germline, CDR1 is LNHDA and CDR2 is SQIVND (reference sequence). Trimming shortened V by 9 bases and J by 2 bases, and 14 bases separated the two germline ends. The CDR3 runs 14 residues. As DNA, the CDR3 is TGTGCCAGCAGCCCTAGCAGGGGCAATCAGCCCCAGCATTTT. Its protein is CASSPSRGNQPQHF.

The V call is TRBV4-1, the J call TRBJ2-5; D is uncertain. The germline V gene encodes CDR1 MGHRA and CDR2 YSYEKL. V lost 0 bases to trimming and J lost 2 bases, with 10 bases between them. This CDR3 comprises 15 residues. CDR3 sequence reads: CASSQDTTRQETQYF. In DNA form, the CDR3 reads TGCGCCAGCAGCCAAGATACGACTCGACAAGAGACCCAGTACTTC.

In its sample, this clonotype was seen many times. The chain recombines TRBV28 with TRBJ1-2, with D perhaps matching TRBD1 (5 bases). Germline V gene data show CDR1 as MDHEN and CDR2 as SYDVKM. This CDR3 is 13 amino acids long. The V and J ends lost 7 bases and 2 bases respectively, with 11 bases between them. In DNA, the CDR3 is TGTGCCAGCATGATGACAGACAACTATGGCTACACCTTC. This encodes CASMMTDNYGYTF.

This clonotype was seen just once. V and J are TRBV7-9 and TRBJ1-5, with TRBD1 matching 8 bases. The CDR3 loop spans 15 amino acids. V shed 3 bases and J 5 bases; nucleotides not matched to a gene: 6. In germline, CDR1 is SEHNR, CDR2 FQNEAQ (reference sequence). The CDR3 DNA sequence: TGTGCCAGCAGCTTGGGAGCAGGGGGCTATCAGCCCCAGCATTTT. Protein: CASSLGAGGYQPQHF.

This clonotype has just a few counts. This rearrangement joins TRBV29-1 to TRBJ1-2; 7 bases agree with TRBD1. Germline loops: CDR1 SQVTM, CDR2 ANQGSEA. The ends lost 0 bases at V and 4 bases at J; junction bases unmatched: 8. This CDR3 is 15 amino acids long. The CDR3 nucleotides read TGCAGCGTTGAAGATCTTAGGGGGCGAGTCTATGGCTACACCTTC. Translation gives CSVEDLRGRVYGYTF.

This clonotype was seen more than once but under ten times. The genes are TRBV6-2 or TRBV6-3 and TRBJ1-6; D is perhaps TRBD1 (5 bases). V was pared by 2 bases and J by 10 bases, with 9 bases between. This CDR3 comprises 13 residues. CDR1 is MNHEY and CDR2 is SVGEGT in the germline V gene. DNA for the CDR3: TGTGCCAGCAGTTACGGGGCAGGGTCACCCCTCCACTTT. Protein sequence: CASSYGAGSPLHF.

CDR3 sequence: CASRRLAGGPGELFF. CDR3 nucleotides: TGTGCCAGCAGAAGACTAGCGGGGGGGCCTGGGGAGCTGTTTTTT. V and J are TRBV2 and TRBJ2-2; TRBD2 agrees at 14 bases. This CDR3 spans 15 amino acids. The V gene's germline CDR1 is SNHLY and CDR2 FYNNEI. With V trimmed by 6 bases and J by 8 bases, 5 bases remained unmatched. Full variable domain (missing parts from reference TRBV2 and TRBJ2-2): EPEVTQTPSHQVTQMGQEVILRCVPISNHLYFYWYRQILGQKVEFLVSFYNNEISEKSEIFDDQFSVERPDGSNFTLKIRSTKLEDSAMYFCASRRLAGGPGELFFGEGSRLTVL.

The chain carries TRBV6-2 or TRBV6-3 and TRBJ2-3; the match to TRBD2 covers 8 bases. The CDR3 extends over 14 amino acids. Unmatched junction bases numbered 6, after V lost 7 bases and J lost 3 bases. Germline CDR1 and CDR2: MNHEY and SVGEGT. CDR3 sequence (DNA): TGTGCCAGCACCAAGGGGACTAGAACAGATACGCAGTATTTT. Translating gives CASTKGTRTDTQYF.

This clonotype came up a few times. J is TRBJ2-5 and V is TRBV28; 10 nucleotides line up with TRBD1. Unmatched junction bases numbered 2, after V lost 6 bases and J lost 4 bases. This CDR3 region has 13 residues. Germline lookup yields CDR1 MDHEN and CDR2 SYDVKM. This chain's CDR3 is CASSDRGRETQYF. DNA of the CDR3: TGTGCCAGCAGCGACAGGGGGCGAGAGACCCAGTACTTC.

This clonotype appeared many times. CDR3 amino acids: CASSPGLAVEETQYF. The CDR3, as DNA: TGTGCCAGCTCACCGGGACTAGCGGTGGAAGAGACCCAGTACTTC. This sequence joins TRBV18 and TRBJ2-5, with 11 bases matching TRBD2. CDR3 size: 15 residues. V shed 3 bases, J shed 3 bases, and the junction held 3 bases outside the gene matches. CDR1 is KGHSH, CDR2 LQKENI, per germline.

This clonotype has just a few counts. V is TRBV9 and J is TRBJ1-1; possibly TRBD1 for D (5 bases). Germline V gene sequence: CDR1 SGDLS, CDR2 YYNGEE. V was trimmed by 0 bases and J by 7 bases, leaving 10 bases between them. The CDR3 has 13 residues. CDR3 in DNA: TGTGCCAGCAGCGTAGCGACAGACTATGAAGCTTTCTTT. Its protein product is CASSVATDYEAFF.

The J gene is TRBJ2-2, the V gene TRBV15; D is tentatively TRBD1 or TRBD2 (5 bases each). Trimming took off 5 bases at V and 6 bases at J, with 7 bases between the two ends. The CDR3 is 12 amino acids. Germline assignment: CDR1 LNHNV and CDR2 YYDKDF (reference sequence). In DNA, the CDR3 is TGTGCCACCAGCGTGGGGGCCGGGGAGCTGTTTTTT. As protein: CATSVGAGELFF.

This clonotype was recorded many times. The chain couples TRBV7-8 to TRBJ2-7; D uncertain. The germline CDR1 and CDR2 sequences are SGHVS and FQNEAQ. V lost 1 base, J lost 0 bases, and 7 bases lay in between. This CDR3 comprises 14 residues. The CDR3, as DNA: TGTGCCAGCAGCTTAGTGGCTAGCTCCTACGAGCAGTACTTC. As protein: CASSLVASSYEQYF.

This chain uses TRBV11-3 with TRBJ2-7, with D tentatively TRBD2 (6 bases). The CDR3 is made up of 15 amino acids. The germline gives CDR1 SGHNT, CDR2 YENEEA. The V end was cut by 5 bases, the J end by 2 bases, with 16 bases between. In DNA form, the CDR3 reads TGTGCCAGCAGCCCCCTTGGAGGGCCAGCCTACGAGCAGTACTTC. This gives the protein CASSPLGGPAYEQYF.

This chain connects TRBV9 to TRBJ1-1; D may be TRBD1 (5 bases). CDR1 and CDR2 from the germline V gene are SGDLS and YYNGEE. CDR3 length: 15 residues. Trimming took off 4 bases at V and 4 bases at J, with 17 bases between the two ends. The CDR3 nucleotides read TGTGCCAGCAGCCATAGTCGAGGGGTGGCCACTGAAGCTTTCTTT. It encodes CASSHSRGVATEAFF.

This clonotype has at least ten counts. The V gene is TRBV30, the J gene TRBJ2-5; TRBD2 aligns across 9 bases. V was clipped by 2 bases and J by 4 bases; unmatched bases: 17. This CDR3 region has 18 residues. Looked up from germline, CDR1 is GTSNPN and CDR2 is SVGIG (reference sequence). CDR3 DNA: TGTGCCTGGAGTTGGACTAGCGCGGACGCAGAGGGGGGAGAGACCCAGTACTTC. Protein: CAWSWTSADAEGGETQYF. The whole variable domain, filled in from reference TRBV30 and TRBJ2-5, reads SQTIHQWPATLVQPVGSPLSLECTVEGTSNPNLYWYRQAAGRGLQLLFYSVGIGQISSEVPQNLSASRPQDRQFILSSKKLLLSDSGFYLCAWSWTSADAEGGETQYFGPGTRLLVL.